The source of this T cell receptor (beta chain) is a study of blood T cell repertoires in COVID-19. At the level of the study: Nucleic acid was either cDNA or gDNA, and it came from T cells, B-cell-depleted T cells, or PBMCs.

The V and J ends lost 9 bases and 1 base, in that order; junction bases with no gene match: 2. This CDR3 has 14 amino acids. Germline V lookup: CDR1 SNHLY, CDR2 FYNNEI. TCRdb keeps only in-frame clones here, not all; method: immunoSEQ multiplex PCR. The sample includes some 490,000 clones, 80% to 90% of them seen just once. This clonotype was sampled from a human donor in a cohort sampled during active COVID-19. The chain carries TRBV2 and TRBJ1-4; TRBD1 aligns across 10 bases. Sequencing was performed on peripheral blood. In nucleotides, the CDR3 is TGTGCCAGGGGACAGGGGAGAACTAATGAAAAACTGTTTTTT. Translated, it gives CARGQGRTNEKLFF.